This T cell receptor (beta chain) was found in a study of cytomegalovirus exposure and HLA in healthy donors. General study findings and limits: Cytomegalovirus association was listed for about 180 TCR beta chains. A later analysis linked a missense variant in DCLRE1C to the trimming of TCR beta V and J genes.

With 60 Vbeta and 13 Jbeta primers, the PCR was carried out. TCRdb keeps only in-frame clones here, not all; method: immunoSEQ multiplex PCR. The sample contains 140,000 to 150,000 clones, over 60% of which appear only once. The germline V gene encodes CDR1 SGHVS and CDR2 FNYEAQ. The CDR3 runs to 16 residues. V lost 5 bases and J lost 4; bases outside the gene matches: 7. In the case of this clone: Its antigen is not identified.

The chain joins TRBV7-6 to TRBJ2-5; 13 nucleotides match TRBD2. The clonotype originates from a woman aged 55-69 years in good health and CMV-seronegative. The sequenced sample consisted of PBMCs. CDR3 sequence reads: CASSPPGLAGLETQYF. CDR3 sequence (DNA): TGTGCCAGCAGCCCGCCGGGACTAGCGGGACTAGAGACCCAGTACTTC.